The 31 T cell receptor beta chains below were found in one sample sequenced in a study of vaccination effects on CD4 cells after COVID-19. Which antigens these TCRs recognize remains unknown. TCRdb's table, derived via immunoSEQ multiplex PCR, lists solely in-frame clones and lacks some. The data hold tens of thousands of clones, with roughly 72% observed a single time. Under the ViraFEST assay, PBMC were stimulated with viral peptide pools so that antigen-specific CD4+ T cells expanded. Sequencing was performed afterwards. CD4+ T cell isolation took place after approximately ten days of culture. The specimen was CD4+ T cells from PBMCs cultured with HCoV-229E spike peptides, collected before COVID-19 vaccination. These receptor sequences come from a human donor who received a COVID-19 vaccine.

There are a few counts of this clone. This sequence joins TRBV19 and TRBJ1-5; possibly TRBD1 for D (6 bases). Trimming took 4 bases from V and 0 from J, leaving 13 bases between them. The CDR3 has 16 amino acids. Looked up from germline, CDR1 is LNHDA and CDR2 is SQIVND (reference sequence). CDR3 region: CASSTYRDISNQPQHF. CDR3 sequence (DNA): TGTGCCAGTAGTACCTACAGGGACATTAGCAATCAGCCCCAGCATTTT.

The V gene is TRBV12-3 or TRBV12-4, the J gene TRBJ2-5, with D unclear. Trimming took 3 bases from V and 3 from J, leaving 8 bases between them. The CDR3 has 13 residues. CDR3 DNA: TGTGCCAGCAGTTTCCGCAGAAAAGAGACCCAGTACTTC. Amino acids: CASSFRRKETQYF.

This clone was seen once. This chain uses TRBV5-1 with TRBJ2-3; D may be TRBD1 (5 bases). The V end lost 3 bases, the J end lost 2 bases, and 13 bases lay between the germline ends. Germline CDR1 is SGHRS and CDR2 is YFSETQ. This CDR3 contains 15 residues. The CDR3 DNA reads as TGCGCCAGCAGCTGGGGCGGTGGCGCCACAGATACGCAGTATTTT. It is translated as CASSWGGGATDTQYF.

The genes are TRBV27 and TRBJ1-1, with D tentatively TRBD1 (5 bases). V lost 4 bases, J lost 1 base, and 13 bases lay in between. Germline loops: CDR1 MNHEY, CDR2 SMNVEV (reference sequence). This CDR3 is built from 15 residues. The CDR3 bases are TGTGCCAGCAGTTCACCAGGGATTACGAACACTGAAGCTTTCTTT. Protein sequence: CASSSPGITNTEAFF.

The chain uses TRBV10-3 and TRBJ1-2; a weak D match, TRBD1 (6 bases). Germline values: CDR1 ENHRY, CDR2 SYGVKD. Trimming took 6 bases from V and 8 from J, leaving 16 bases between them. This CDR3 spans 13 amino acids. Here the CDR3 reads CAIRDGGADGYTF. The CDR3 bases are TGTGCCATCAGAGACGGGGGGGCGGACGGCTACACCTTC.

The chain has TRBV5-1 and TRBJ2-7, with D maybe TRBD2 (6 bases). Germline V gives CDR1 SGHRS, CDR2 YFSETQ. Trimming took 5 bases from V and 0 from J, leaving 15 bases between them. There are 15 residues in the CDR3. CDR3 coding DNA: TGCGCCAGCAGGGCCGGGACTGCGGTCTCCTACGAGCAGTACGTC. Protein sequence: CASRAGTAVSYEQYV.

V and J are TRBV4-2 and TRBJ1-1, with D maybe TRBD1 (5 bases). There are 15 residues in the CDR3. V was cut by 0 bases and J by 3 bases, with 11 bases left in between. The germline CDR1 and CDR2 sequences are LGHNA and YNFKEQ. CDR3 region: CASSQDLRGDTEAFF. Here the CDR3 DNA reads TGTGCCAGCAGCCAAGATTTAAGGGGTGACACTGAAGCTTTCTTT.

The rearrangement links TRBV5-8 to TRBJ1-1; TRBD1 is a possible D gene (5 bases). Between the trimmed V and J ends, which lost 2 bases and 9 bases, there was a span of 14 bases. Per germline, CDR1 SGHTS and CDR2 YDEGEE. This CDR3 is 13 amino acids long. CDR3 in amino acids: CASSLGTILKAFF. CDR3 bases: TGTGCCAGCAGCTTAGGGACGATACTAAAAGCTTTCTTT.

The gene calls are TRBV2 and TRBJ1-2; maybe TRBD1 (6 bases). This CDR3 has 13 residues. V lost 5 bases, J lost 8 bases, and 15 bases lay in between. Germline V gives CDR1 SNHLY, CDR2 FYNNEI. The CDR3 loop reads CASSLTGLWGYTF. The CDR3, as DNA: TGTGCCAGCAGTCTCACAGGGCTGTGGGGCTACACCTTC.

This clone showed up just once. CDR3 protein: CASSMMDRGREKLFF. In nucleotides, the CDR3 is TGTGCCAGTAGTATGATGGACAGGGGGAGGGAAAAACTGTTTTTT. This chain links TRBV19 with TRBJ1-4; the match to TRBD1 covers 10 bases. With 3 bases clipped from V and 8 bases from J, the junction kept 6 bases outside the gene matches. This CDR3 has 15 amino acids. Germline CDR1 and CDR2: LNHDA and SQIVND (reference sequence).

A single count supports this clone. The rearrangement links TRBV27 to TRBJ1-2; weak D call: TRBD1 (5 bases). With 2 bases removed from V and 4 bases from J, the gap between germline ends came to 11 bases. This CDR3 is built from 14 residues. Germline lookup yields CDR1 MNHEY and CDR2 SMNVEV (reference sequence). Here the CDR3 DNA reads TGTGCCAGCAGTTTACGGGGGTATGGCTATGGCTACACCTTC. This codes for CASSLRGYGYGYTF.

V is TRBV27 and J is TRBJ1-2; a possible D gene is TRBD1 (6 bases). CDR1 MNHEY and CDR2 SMNVEV come from the germline V gene (reference sequence). This CDR3 has 14 residues. Trimming left V 4 bases short and J 2 bases short, with 11 bases between. The CDR3 loop reads CASSWTAENYGYTF. The DNA of the CDR3 is TGTGCCAGCAGTTGGACAGCGGAAAACTATGGCTACACCTTC.

V gene TRBV7-2 combines with J gene TRBJ2-1; 8 bases agree with TRBD1. From germline, CDR1 is SGHTA and CDR2 FQGNSA. The CDR3 has 15 residues. V lost 3 bases to trimming and J lost 3 bases; unmatched junction nucleotides: 4. The CDR3 here is CASSLTGTGYNEQFF. The DNA for the CDR3 is TGTGCCAGCAGCTTGACCGGGACAGGCTACAATGAGCAGTTCTTC.

The rearrangement joins TRBV19 to TRBJ2-3, with 9 bases aligning to TRBD1. This CDR3 has 15 residues. V was clipped by 5 bases and J by 2 bases; unmatched bases: 5. In germline, CDR1 is LNHDA, CDR2 SQIVND (reference sequence). DNA for the CDR3: TGTGCCAGTAGTTGGACAGGGGACTTCACAGATACGCAGTATTTT. Amino acid sequence: CASSWTGDFTDTQYF.

The rearrangement joins TRBV18 to TRBJ1-1, with no clear D. Between the trimmed V and J ends, which lost 6 bases and 1 base, there was a span of 9 bases. This CDR3 is built from 13 residues. Looked up from germline, CDR1 is KGHSH and CDR2 is LQKENI. The CDR3 DNA follows: TGTGCCAGCTCCCCGACAACGAACACTGAAGCTTTCTTT. Translated, it gives CASSPTTNTEAFF.

V usage is TRBV21-1 and J usage is TRBJ2-4. TRBV21-1 corresponds to a pseudogene. This CDR3 is 17 amino acids long. This chain's CDR3 is CASSTQTDILAKNIQYF. DNA for the CDR3: TGTGCCAGCAGCACCCAGACCGATATTCTAGCCAAAAACATTCAGTACTTC.

This sequence joins TRBV28 and TRBJ2-5, with TRBD2 matching 9 bases. Germline V gene sequence: CDR1 MDHEN, CDR2 SYDVKM. The ends lost 5 bases at V and 2 bases at J; junction bases unmatched: 3. The CDR3 is 14 residues long. The CDR3 spells CASSLAGRQETQYF. The CDR3 DNA reads as TGTGCCAGCAGTCTAGCGGGGAGACAAGAGACCCAGTACTTC.

V usage is TRBV6-2 or TRBV6-3 and J usage is TRBJ1-5; D is perhaps TRBD1 (5 bases). The CDR3 is 15 amino acids. Per the germline V gene, CDR1 is MNHEY and CDR2 is SVGEGT. V was cut by 2 bases and J by 2 bases, with 10 bases left in between. CDR3 in amino acids: CASSYGQGGNQPQHF. CDR3 coding DNA: TGTGCCAGCAGTTACGGCCAGGGTGGCAATCAGCCCCAGCATTTT.

The chain uses TRBV2 and TRBJ2-1; TRBD2 matches 8 bases. V trimming: 4 bases; J trimming: 2 bases; junction bases outside the gene matches: 4. The CDR3 spans 15 residues. The germline CDR1 and CDR2 sequences are SNHLY and FYNNEI. DNA of the CDR3: TGTGCCAGCAGTGCTTTAGCGGGGCCCTACAATGAGCAGTTCTTC. Protein: CASSALAGPYNEQFF.

The chain combines TRBV6-1 with TRBJ2-6; D is perhaps TRBD1 or TRBD2 (5 bases each). Trimming shortened V by 3 bases and J by 0 bases, and 12 bases separated the two germline ends. The germline CDR1 and CDR2 sequences are MNHNS and SASEGT. The CDR3 consists of 17 residues. The CDR3 loop reads CASSDRDGRSGANVLTF. The CDR3 DNA reads TGTGCCAGCAGTGACCGGGACGGCCGCTCTGGGGCCAACGTCCTGACTTTC.

The chain carries TRBV6-5 and TRBJ2-1; TRBD1 aligns across 7 bases. Germline V gives CDR1 MNHEY, CDR2 SVGAGI. CDR3 size: 14 residues. V shed 5 bases, J shed 3 bases, and the junction held 4 bases outside the gene matches. CDR3 protein: CASSRQGGYNEQFF. The CDR3 DNA follows: TGTGCCAGCAGTCGACAGGGCGGCTACAATGAGCAGTTCTTC.

This chain connects TRBV5-1 to TRBJ2-6, with no clear D. This CDR3 region has 17 residues. V was shortened by 2 bases and J by 0 bases, with 12 bases between the two germline ends. The germline V gene has CDR1 SGHRS and CDR2 YFSETQ. CDR3 nucleotide sequence: TGCGCCAGCAGCTTACTCACACTTTCCTCTGGGGCCAACGTCCTGACTTTC. Translation gives CASSLLTLSSGANVLTF.

The count of this clone is one. The chain is built from TRBV5-5 and TRBJ2-5, with TRBD2 matching over 7 bases. J gave up 5 bases and V 4 bases, and 11 bases lay outside the gene matches. Germline loops: CDR1 SGHKS, CDR2 YYEKEE (reference sequence). This CDR3 is 15 amino acids long. This CDR3 is CASSRYSTGGETQYF. CDR3 bases: TGTGCCAGCAGCCGATACAGTACCGGGGGGGAGACCCAGTACTTC.

This clone was seen a handful of times. The chain links TRBV28 to TRBJ1-1; D remains ambiguous. This CDR3 is built from 15 residues. V lost 6 bases, J lost 2 bases, and 16 bases lay in between. Germline CDR1 MDHEN, CDR2 SYDVKM. The CDR3 DNA reads as TGTGCCAGCAGCCTAATTCCCGGAGATAACACTGAAGCTTTCTTT. Translated: CASSLIPGDNTEAFF.

This clone appeared a single time. The chain has TRBV27 and TRBJ2-6, with D perhaps matching TRBD2 (7 bases). The CDR3 extends over 15 amino acids. V lost 6 bases to trimming and J lost 4 bases, with 13 bases between them. Germline CDR1 reads MNHEY; CDR2 reads SMNVEV (reference sequence). CDR3 region: CASSLGGRGANVLTF. As DNA, the CDR3 is TGTGCCAGCAGCCTGGGGGGGCGCGGGGCCAACGTCCTGACTTTC.

This chain uses TRBV7-2 with TRBJ2-3, with 8 nucleotides matching TRBD2. With 2 bases clipped from V and 3 bases from J, the junction kept 10 bases outside the gene matches. Germline V CDR1 and CDR2: SGHTA, FQGNSA. CDR3 length: 17 amino acids. CDR3 protein: CASSLYLGGGKTDTQYF. In DNA form, the CDR3 reads TGTGCCAGCAGCTTATATCTAGGCGGGGGGAAAACAGATACGCAGTATTTT.

The rearrangement uses TRBV2 and TRBJ2-5; the D call may be TRBD1 or TRBD2 (5 bases each). Trimming cost V 6 bases and J 1 base, with 12 bases left between them. This CDR3 is 14 amino acids long. In germline, CDR1 is SNHLY, CDR2 FYNNEI. CDR3 nucleotides: TGTGCCAGCAGCCGCATGGGGACCCAAGAGACCCAGTACTTC. This encodes CASSRMGTQETQYF.

The rearrangement joins TRBV7-2 to TRBJ1-1; tentatively, D is TRBD1 (6 bases). The CDR3 runs 14 residues. V dropped 2 bases and J dropped 3 bases, with 10 bases sitting between them. Germline loops: CDR1 SGHTA, CDR2 FQGNSA. The CDR3 here is CASSLHRADTEAFF. DNA for the CDR3: TGTGCCAGCAGCTTACACAGGGCGGACACTGAAGCTTTCTTT.

CDR3 amino acids: CASSYRLGSTDTQYF. CDR3 bases: TGTGCCAGCAGTTACCGCCTGGGGAGCACAGATACGCAGTATTTT. The genes are TRBV6-2 or TRBV6-3 and TRBJ2-3; D remains unclear. CDR1 is MNHEY and CDR2 is SVGEGT in the germline V gene. V lost 2 bases to trimming and J lost 0 bases, with 9 bases between them. The length of the CDR3 is 15 residues.

The V and J genes are TRBV4-1 and TRBJ2-5; D may be TRBD2 (6 bases). The CDR3 contains 15 residues. CDR1 is MGHRA and CDR2 is YSYEKL in the germline V gene. V lost 4 bases, J lost 0 bases, and 12 bases lay in between. Here the CDR3 DNA reads TGCGCCAGCAGCCGTTCCGGGACTGACCAAGAGACCCAGTACTTC. Protein product: CASSRSGTDQETQYF.

The chain carries TRBV6-6 and TRBJ1-1; D uncertain. CDR1 MNHNY and CDR2 SVGAGI come from the germline V gene (reference sequence). V gave up 0 bases and J gave up 1 base, with 6 bases separating them. There are 14 residues in the CDR3. CDR3 sequence: CASSYSGRNTEAFF. The DNA for the CDR3 is TGTGCCAGCAGTTACTCAGGCAGGAACACTGAAGCTTTCTTT.